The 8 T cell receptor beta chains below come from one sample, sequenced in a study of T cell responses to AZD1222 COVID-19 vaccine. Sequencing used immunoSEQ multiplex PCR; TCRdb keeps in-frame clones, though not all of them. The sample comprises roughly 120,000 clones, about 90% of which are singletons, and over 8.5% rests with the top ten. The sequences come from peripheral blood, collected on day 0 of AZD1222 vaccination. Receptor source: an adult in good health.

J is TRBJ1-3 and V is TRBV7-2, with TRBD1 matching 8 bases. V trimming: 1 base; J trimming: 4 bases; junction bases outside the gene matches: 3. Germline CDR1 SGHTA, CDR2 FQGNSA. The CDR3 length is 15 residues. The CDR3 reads CASSLGGQVGNTIYF. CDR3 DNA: TGTGCCAGCAGCTTAGGGGGACAGGTGGGAAACACCATATATTTT.

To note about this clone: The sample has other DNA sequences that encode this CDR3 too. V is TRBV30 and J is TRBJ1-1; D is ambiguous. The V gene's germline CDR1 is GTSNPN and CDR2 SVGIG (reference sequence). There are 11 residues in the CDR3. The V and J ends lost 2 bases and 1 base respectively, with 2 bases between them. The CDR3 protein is CAWSRNTEAFF. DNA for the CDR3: TGTGCCTGGAGTAGGAACACTGAAGCTTTCTTT.

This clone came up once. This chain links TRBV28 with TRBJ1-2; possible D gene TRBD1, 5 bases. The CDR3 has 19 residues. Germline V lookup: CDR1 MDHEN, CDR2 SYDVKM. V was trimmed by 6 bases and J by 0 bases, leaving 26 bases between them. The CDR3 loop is CASSSPGGSQRGSNYGYTF. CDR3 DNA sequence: TGTGCCAGCAGCTCCCCGGGTGGCAGCCAAAGGGGATCTAACTATGGCTACACCTTC.

The CDR3 DNA follows: TGTGCCAGCAGCCAAGGGCCGACAGGGTCGGACTATGGCTACACCTTC. It is translated as CASSQGPTGSDYGYTF. This rearrangement joins TRBV3-1 (or the pseudogene TRBV3-2) to TRBJ1-2, with TRBD1 identical over 7 bases. The length of the CDR3 is 16 residues. After removal of 1 base from V and 3 bases from J, the junction contained 8 bases not matched to a gene. Germline V gene lookup returns CDR1 LGHDT and CDR2 YNNKEL (reference sequence).

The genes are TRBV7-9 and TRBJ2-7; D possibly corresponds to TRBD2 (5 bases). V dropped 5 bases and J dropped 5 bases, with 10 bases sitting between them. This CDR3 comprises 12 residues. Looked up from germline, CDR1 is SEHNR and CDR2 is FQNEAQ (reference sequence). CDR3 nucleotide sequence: TGTGCCAGCAGCGGACCCGGGGACGAGCAGTACTTC. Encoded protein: CASSGPGDEQYF.

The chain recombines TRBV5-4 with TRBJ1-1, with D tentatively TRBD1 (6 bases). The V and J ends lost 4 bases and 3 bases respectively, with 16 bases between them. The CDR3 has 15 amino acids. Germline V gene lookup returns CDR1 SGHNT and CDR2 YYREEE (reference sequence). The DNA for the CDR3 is TGTGCCAGCAGCCCCAGGGGAGGCTGGGACACTGAAGCTTTCTTT. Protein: CASSPRGGWDTEAFF.

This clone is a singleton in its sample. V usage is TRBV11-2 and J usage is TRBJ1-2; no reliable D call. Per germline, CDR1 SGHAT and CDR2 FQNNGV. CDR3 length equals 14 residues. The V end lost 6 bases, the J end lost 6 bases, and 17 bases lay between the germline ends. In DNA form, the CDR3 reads TGTGCCAGCAGTTTGCTTAGCAGACGAAATGGCTACACCTTC. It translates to CASSLLSRRNGYTF.

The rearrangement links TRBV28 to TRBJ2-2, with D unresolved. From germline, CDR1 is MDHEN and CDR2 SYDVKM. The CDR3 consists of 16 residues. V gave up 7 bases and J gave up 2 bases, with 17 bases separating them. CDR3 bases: TGTGCCAGCAAAAATAGTGGGAAGCTAAACACCGGGGAGCTGTTTTTT. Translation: CASKNSGKLNTGELFF.